This is a list of T cell receptor beta chains from one sample in a study of cytomegalovirus exposure and HLA in healthy donors. Generated by immunoSEQ multiplex PCR, the TCRdb table keeps only in-frame clones and is missing some. The table records 150,000 to 200,000 clones, 60% to 80% of them present only once. The sequencing sample was made of PBMCs. Every receptor here comes from a man in his late teens or twenties in good health and CMV-seropositive. Each CDR3 is given with its conserved first and last residue. The listing skips clone size in some rows; elsewhere it reads once, few, many or a size class.

TRBV5-1,-,TRBJ1-2,CASSLADGGAANYGYTF
TRBV29-1,-,TRBJ1-1,CSVEVRQGGAEAFF
TRBV6-5,-,TRBJ2-2,CASKLAGSGELFF
TRBV10-3,-,TRBJ2-2,CAIRDSGTANTGELFF
TRBV7-9,-,TRBJ2-1,CASSLAQGFRQFF
TRBV11-2,once,TRBJ1-1,CASSLQGFDTEAFF
TRBV5-4,-,TRBJ2-3,CASSQRLGGATDTQYF
TRBV19,-,TRBJ2-2,CASSFPFDRGYTNTGELFF
TRBV30,-,TRBJ1-5,CAWSRRQDQPQHF
TRBV28,-,TRBJ2-6,CASIERGGLASGANVLTF
TRBV7-6,-,TRBJ2-3,CASSRTSGGPTDTQYF
TRBV5-4,-,TRBJ1-1,CASSLDLRTGTEAFF
TRBV5-1,once,TRBJ1-1,CASSFNPDTNTEAFF
TRBV11-3,few,TRBJ2-5,CASSLATQGGETQYF